These 2 T cell receptor beta chains were all obtained from the same sample, sequenced in a study of shared clonotypes between healthy human individuals. Libraries were prepared by immunoSEQ multiplex PCR; TCRdb keeps only in-frame clonotypes and omits some of them. The table includes under 1,100,000 clones, more than 75% detected once. The specimen was memory CD4+ T cells from PBMCs. Subset of the sample: CD45RA-negative fraction. Every receptor here comes from a man younger than 35 in good health. Some clones in this sample may be carry-over from other donors' samples.

V usage is TRBV19 and J usage is TRBJ2-7; tentatively, D is TRBD1 or TRBD2 (6 bases each). The germline V gene has CDR1 LNHDA and CDR2 SQIVND (reference sequence). Between the trimmed V and J ends, which lost 1 base and 3 bases, there was a span of 13 bases. The CDR3 totals 15 residues. Here the CDR3 reads CASSIGGAAFYEQYF. The CDR3 region has the DNA TGTGCCAGTAGTATAGGGGGGGCAGCCTTCTACGAGCAGTACTTC.

The chain uses TRBV28 and TRBJ1-5; D is possibly TRBD1 (5 bases). Trimming left V 1 base short and J 0 bases short, with 7 bases between. CDR3 length: 15 amino acids. CDR1 and CDR2 from the germline V gene are MDHEN and SYDVKM. The CDR3 nucleotides read TGTGCCAGCAGTTTATTGGACATTAGCAATCAGCCCCAGCATTTT. It is translated as CASSLLDISNQPQHF.